These 31 T cell receptor beta chains were sequenced from one sample in a study of vaccination and CD4 T cells after COVID-19. Treatment described: approximately 9-day PBMC culture with coronavirus spike peptide pools or control peptides (ViraFEST assay). The Oncomine TCR Beta short-read assay was applied to DNA of cultured CD4+ T cells. Using its own MiXCR run on the PCR reads, TCRdb lists one record per CDR3 protein. The sample has approximately 7,000 distinct CDR3 sequences, around three fifths seen once; the top ten hold 20% to 25%. No antigen is known for these receptors. Material: CD4+ T cells from blood, cultured in vitro. These receptors were taken from a human donor who had recovered from COVID-19.

The J gene is TRBJ1-1, the V gene TRBV7-9; possible D gene TRBD1, 5 bases. V was clipped by 4 bases and J by 2 bases, with 17 bases between them. Germline loops: CDR1 SEHNR, CDR2 FQNEAQ (reference sequence). This CDR3 has 16 amino acids. The CDR3: CASSSNWKGSNTEAFF. The CDR3 DNA sequence: TGTGCCAGCAGCTCAAATTGGAAGGGGTCAAACACTGAAGCTTTCTTT.

By proportion, this clonotype is large. The chain recombines TRBV6-4 with TRBJ2-3, with a tentative D call TRBD1 (5 bases). CDR1 is MRHNA, CDR2 SNTAGT, per germline. The CDR3 is made up of 15 amino acids. V was cut by 8 bases and J by 2 bases, with 17 bases left in between. In DNA, the CDR3 is TGTGCCAGCGCGAAGAATCAGGGCGCCACAGATACGCAGTATTTT. Its protein product is CASAKNQGATDTQYF.

This chain links TRBV20-1 with TRBJ1-3; D unclear. The V and J ends lost 6 bases and 1 base respectively, with 13 bases between them. The germline V gene encodes CDR1 DFQATT and CDR2 SNEGSKA (reference sequence). The CDR3 is 14 amino acids. As DNA, the CDR3 is TGCAGTGCCAAGGGTTGGGTTTCTGGAAACACCATATATTTT. This codes for CSAKGWVSGNTIYF.

There are a few counts of this clonotype. The rearrangement links TRBV30 to TRBJ1-5, with D hard to call. CDR3 size: 13 residues. Trimming pared 1 base from V and 3 bases from J, leaving 7 bases between. From germline, CDR1 is GTSNPN and CDR2 SVGIG (reference sequence). In DNA, the CDR3 is TGTGCCTGGAGTGGGGCTTACAATCAGCCCCAGCATTTT. This encodes CAWSGAYNQPQHF.

This chain connects TRBV2 to TRBJ2-1, with a tentative D call TRBD1 (5 bases). V gave up 7 bases and J gave up 4 bases, with 11 bases separating them. CDR1 and CDR2 (germline): SNHLY, FYNNEI. This CDR3 is 13 amino acids long. CDR3 region: CASNLGVYNEQFF. CDR3 sequence (DNA): TGTGCCAGCAACCTAGGGGTTTACAATGAGCAGTTCTTC.

This chain uses TRBV6-1 with TRBJ1-2, with TRBD1 as a possible D gene (5 bases). V was pared by 5 bases and J by 4 bases, with 14 bases between. This CDR3 has 14 amino acids. Germline V lookup: CDR1 MNHNS, CDR2 SASEGT. The CDR3 nucleotides are TGTGCCAGCAGTCTCCGACAGCCTAGCTATGGCTACACCTTC. Translated, it gives CASSLRQPSYGYTF.

The chain has TRBV20-1 and TRBJ1-2; TRBD1 agrees at 8 bases. V shed 3 bases and J 10 bases; nucleotides not matched to a gene: 10. Germline V gene lookup returns CDR1 DFQATT and CDR2 SNEGSKA (reference sequence). The CDR3 length is 13 residues. The CDR3 reads CSASAGQGGDYTF. In DNA, the CDR3 is TGCAGTGCTAGCGCAGGACAGGGCGGGGACTACACCTTC.

This rearrangement joins TRBV6-1 to TRBJ1-1; D gene uncertain. The CDR3 sequence is 13 residues long. V was cut by 7 bases and J by 1 base, with 10 bases left in between. CDR1 and CDR2 (germline): MNHNS, SASEGT. The CDR3 DNA sequence: TGTGCCAGCAAACCACAGCAGAACACTGAAGCTTTCTTT. Protein product: CASKPQQNTEAFF.

The chain combines TRBV2 with TRBJ1-1; tentative D call: TRBD1 (6 bases). Germline loops: CDR1 SNHLY, CDR2 FYNNEI. This CDR3 spans 13 amino acids. Trimming left V 6 bases short and J 8 bases short, with 16 bases between. CDR3 in amino acids: CASSRDGGTEAFF. The CDR3 DNA follows: TGTGCCAGCAGCCGCGATGGGGGCACCGAAGCTTTCTTT.

CDR3 DNA sequence: TGTGCCAGCAGCTTAGGTCTACAGTTCGGTGGCTACACCTTC. This codes for CASSLGLQFGGYTF. This sequence joins TRBV7-2 and TRBJ1-2; D remains unclear. The CDR3 is 14 amino acids. Germline V gives CDR1 SGHTA, CDR2 FQGNSA. V was clipped by 1 base and J by 7 bases, with 13 bases between them.

This clonotype was recorded once. The chain combines TRBV20-1 with TRBJ2-7; 7 bases agree with TRBD1. The length of the CDR3 is 13 residues. Unmatched junction bases numbered 6, after V lost 6 bases and J lost 1 base. Germline V lookup: CDR1 DFQATT, CDR2 SNEGSKA (reference sequence). The CDR3 loop reads CSAGTDSSYEQYF. In DNA, the CDR3 is TGCAGTGCCGGGACAGACTCTTCCTACGAGCAGTACTTC.

The rearrangement links TRBV6-1 to TRBJ2-6, with 10 bases fitting TRBD1. In germline, CDR1 is MNHNS, CDR2 SASEGT. The CDR3 has 17 amino acids. After removal of 7 bases from V and 3 bases from J, the junction contained 9 bases not matched to a gene. As DNA, the CDR3 is TGTGCCAGCACCCCGGGACAGGGGCAAGTTGGGGCCAACGTCCTGACTTTC. This translates into CASTPGQGQVGANVLTF.

This chain connects TRBV19 to TRBJ1-1; possible D gene TRBD1, 5 bases. V was clipped by 5 bases and J by 5 bases, with 9 bases between them. This CDR3 is built from 12 residues. Germline CDR1 is LNHDA and CDR2 is SQIVND (reference sequence). The CDR3 DNA sequence: TGTGCCAGTAGTTCCGAGGGGACTGAAGCTTTCTTT. Its translation is CASSSEGTEAFF.

V gene TRBV27 combines with J gene TRBJ2-2, with D possibly matching TRBD2 (7 bases). CDR1 is MNHEY and CDR2 is SMNVEV in the germline V gene (reference sequence). The V gene lost 4 bases and the J gene lost 4 bases, with 16 bases spanning the gap. This CDR3 spans 16 amino acids. CDR3 nucleotides: TGTGCCAGCAGTTCCATAAGGGGGAGGGGCACCGGGGAGCTGTTTTTT. Amino acids: CASSSIRGRGTGELFF.

This clonotype was detected only once. V gene TRBV6-1 combines with J gene TRBJ2-1; D gene uncertain. The CDR3 extends over 16 amino acids. The germline V gene has CDR1 MNHNS and CDR2 SASEGT. The V gene lost 5 bases and the J gene lost 1 base, with 15 bases spanning the gap. The CDR3 DNA sequence: TGTGCCAGCAGTATCCGGACGGCCAATTCCTACAATGAGCAGTTCTTC. It codes for CASSIRTANSYNEQFF.

Regarding this clonotype: The junction departs from the called germline gene at one end, perhaps through a read error. The chain has TRBV10-3 and TRBJ2-5; TRBD2 aligns across 8 bases. The CDR3 runs to 14 residues. Germline V gene data show CDR1 as ENHRY and CDR2 as SYGVKD. CDR3 sequence reads: CASSYALAGETQYF. In DNA form, the CDR3 reads TGTGCCAGCAGTTATGCGCTAGCGGGTGAGACCCAGTACTTC.

The CDR3 bases are TGCACTGCAGCGGTTCCGATCTCGAATGAGCAGTTCTTC. Its protein is CTAAVPISNEQFF. The V and J genes are TRBV20-1 and TRBJ2-1; D perhaps matches TRBD2 (5 bases). Germline loops: CDR1 DFQATT, CDR2 SNEGSKA (reference sequence). The CDR3 spans 13 residues.

The chain carries TRBV20-1 and TRBJ2-3; D is possibly TRBD2 (6 bases). The CDR3 is 13 residues long. Germline lookup yields CDR1 DFQATT and CDR2 SNEGSKA (reference sequence). Trimming took off 4 bases at V and 8 bases at J, with 16 bases between the two ends. The DNA of the CDR3 is TGCAGTGCTACCCGGGAGTACGGAGGTACGCAGTATTTT. Its protein is CSATREYGGTQYF.

The chain links TRBV5-4 to TRBJ1-2; a possible D gene is TRBD1 (6 bases). The CDR3 length is 15 residues. The V and J ends lost 6 bases and 4 bases respectively, with 19 bases between them. Germline V lookup: CDR1 SGHNT, CDR2 YYREEE (reference sequence). In DNA form, the CDR3 reads TGTGCCAGCACACCGAACCCCGGACAGCCCTATGGCTACACCTTC. Its translation is CASTPNPGQPYGYTF. Complete variable domain (other parts from reference TRBV5-4 and TRBJ1-2): ETGVTQSPTHLIKTRGQQVTLRCSSQSGHNTVSWYQQALGQGPQFIFQYYREEENGRGNFPPRFSGLQFPNYSSELNVNALELDDSALYLCASTPNPGQPYGYTFGSGTRLTVV.

By sample fraction, this clonotype is medium-sized (0.01 to 0.1%). The chain employs TRBV1 and TRBJ2-7; the listed D gene, TRBD1, was not tested against the DNA. TRBV1 is annotated as a pseudogene. The CDR3 runs to 13 residues. This CDR3 reads CTSSLHRGDEQYF. In nucleotides, the CDR3 is TGCACCAGCAGCCTACACAGGGGGGACGAGCAGTACTTC.

The chain employs TRBV7-3 and TRBJ2-1; D might be TRBD2 (7 bases). The germline V and J ends were trimmed by 5 bases and 8 bases, with 13 bases remaining between them. CDR3 size: 13 residues. The V gene's germline CDR1 is SGHTA and CDR2 FQGTGA. The DNA of the CDR3 is TGTGCCAGCAGCCCGCGGGGGCGGTATGAGCAGTTCTTC. Translated: CASSPRGRYEQFF.

The V and J genes are TRBV6-4 and TRBJ1-2; D not certain. Germline-derived CDR1 and CDR2 are MRHNA and SNTAGT. This CDR3 region has 18 residues. Trimming stripped 0 bases from V and 2 bases from J, with 19 bases between. CDR3 sequence: CASSDSGAGVGRNYGYTF. Written as DNA, the CDR3 is TGTGCCAGCAGTGACTCCGGTGCGGGTGTCGGCAGGAACTATGGCTACACCTTC.

The rearrangement joins TRBV7-2 to TRBJ1-1, with no clear D. Per the germline V gene, CDR1 is SGHTA and CDR2 is FQGNSA. V was trimmed by 1 base and J by 0 bases, leaving 3 bases between them. The CDR3 spans 13 residues. The CDR3 bases are TGTGCCAGCAGCTTAGTTTTGAACACTGAAGCTTTCTTT. Translated, it gives CASSLVLNTEAFF.

The V gene is TRBV5-1, the J gene TRBJ2-3, with TRBD1 identical over 7 bases. V trimming: 3 bases; J trimming: 4 bases; junction bases outside the gene matches: 8. Germline CDR1 reads SGHRS; CDR2 reads YFSETQ. The CDR3 runs 15 residues. CDR3 nucleotides: TGCGCCAGCAGCTCCCGGGCCGACAGGGCAGATACGCAGTATTTT. It specifies CASSSRADRADTQYF. The full variable domain, in which reference TRBV5-1 and TRBJ2-3 provide the parts outside the CDR3, is KAGVTQTPRYLIKTRGQQVTLSCSPISGHRSVSWYQQTPGQGLQFLFEYFSETQRNKGNFPGRFSGRQFSNSRSEMNVSTLELGDSALYLCASSSRADRADTQYFGPGTRLTVL.

This clonotype was detected a few times. The CDR3 loop is CASTPVGGETQYF. The CDR3 DNA is TGTGCCAGCACCCCAGTGGGGGGGGAGACCCAGTACTTC. This chain links TRBV7-9 with TRBJ2-5; 7 positions match TRBD2. The CDR3 is 13 amino acids. Germline-derived CDR1 and CDR2 are SEHNR and FQNEAQ (reference sequence). With 7 bases clipped from V and 5 bases from J, the junction kept 7 bases outside the gene matches.

V and J are TRBV24-1 and TRBJ2-7; TRBD1 aligns across 9 bases. The V gene end was trimmed by 2 bases and the J gene end by 5 bases; junction bases not matched to a gene: 6. Germline-derived CDR1 and CDR2 are KGHDR and SFDVKD. This CDR3 comprises 15 residues. CDR3 amino acids: CATSDSGQGMDEQYF. The CDR3 DNA reads as TGTGCCACCAGTGATTCGGGACAGGGTATGGACGAGCAGTACTTC.

This clonotype was seen a few times. The chain carries TRBV20-1 and TRBJ1-1; D is ambiguous. The length of the CDR3 is 15 residues. V lost 0 bases and J 8 bases, leaving 19 bases between the germline ends. Looked up from germline, CDR1 is DFQATT and CDR2 is SNEGSKA (reference sequence). The CDR3, as DNA: TGCAGTGCTAGAGATCAAACACGGGCGCGTAGCGAAGCTTTCTTT. Its translation: CSARDQTRARSEAFF.

The V call is TRBV20-1, the J call TRBJ2-3, with 11 nucleotides matching TRBD1. The CDR3 contains 15 residues. Germline CDR1 and CDR2: DFQATT and SNEGSKA (reference sequence). V shed 2 bases, J shed 5 bases, and the junction held 6 bases outside the gene matches. CDR3 protein: CSARYGTGGRDTQYF. CDR3 nucleotide sequence: TGCAGTGCTAGATACGGGACAGGGGGAAGAGATACGCAGTATTTT.

J is TRBJ2-5 and V is TRBV7-2, with D tentatively TRBD1 or TRBD2 (5 bases each). Deletions cut 8 bases from V and 3 bases from J, with 16 bases between. The CDR3 runs to 14 residues. Germline CDR1 SGHTA, CDR2 FQGNSA. DNA of the CDR3: TGTGCCAGCCGTTCCGGGACGGGCGAAGAGACCCAGTACTTC. Protein sequence: CASRSGTGEETQYF. The entire variable domain, with the rest obtained from reference TRBV7-2 and TRBJ2-5, is as follows: GAGVSQSPSNKVTEKGKDVELRCDPISGHTALYWYRQSLGQGLEFLIYFQGNSAPDKSGLPSDRFSAERTGGSVSTLTIQRTQQEDSAVYLCASRSGTGEETQYFGPGTRLLVL.

The sample holds one count of this clonotype. A clone one base away is much larger, so this may be a read error. The gene calls are TRBV11-3 and TRBJ2-3; D gene unclear. CDR3 length equals 15 residues. Germline CDR1 SGHNT, CDR2 YENEEA. The DNA of the CDR3 is TGTGCCAGCAACTTAGTTGGTATGGGCCCAGATACGCAGTATTTT. Its protein is CASNLVGMGPDTQYF.

This CDR3 reads CSIPRSGGPSEQYF. The CDR3 DNA sequence: TGCAGTATCCCGCGGAGCGGGGGGCCCAGCGAGCAGTACTTC. This chain uses TRBV20-1 with TRBJ2-7; TRBD2 agrees at 9 bases. Germline-derived CDR1 and CDR2 are DFQATT and SNEGSKA (reference sequence). The CDR3 runs 14 residues. V lost 8 bases to trimming and J lost 6 bases; unmatched junction nucleotides: 14.